The TCR beta chain described here comes from a study of T cell responses to AZD1222 COVID-19 vaccine. Findings of the study overall: Nearly half of spike-specific TCRs reportedly target unmutated variant regions. Just six or seven AZD1222 recipients tested seropositive at baseline.

Sequencing used immunoSEQ multiplex PCR; TCRdb keeps in-frame clones, though not all of them. The repertoire holds 45,000 to 55,000 clones, with 65% to 90% as singletons. The ends were cut back, 0 bases at V and 0 bases at J, with 11 bases in the middle. The germline V gene encodes CDR1 SGHTS and CDR2 YDEGEE. CDR3 length: 16 residues. Regarding this clone: Its antigen is currently unknown.

The specimen was peripheral blood, collected 28 days after the second AZD1222 dose. The TCR was taken from an adult who received the AZD1222 COVID-19 vaccine. The genes are TRBV5-8 and TRBJ2-3, with TRBD2 as a possible D gene (5 bases). This CDR3 reads CASSLETTASTDTQYF. In DNA, the CDR3 is TGTGCCAGCAGCTTGGAGACTACAGCTAGCACAGATACGCAGTATTTT. The whole variable domain, filled in from reference TRBV5-8 and TRBJ2-3, reads EAGVTQSPTHLIKTRGQQATLRCSPISGHTSVYWYQQALGLGLQFLLWYDEGEERNRGNFPPRFSGRQFPNYSSELNVNALELEDSALYLCASSLETTASTDTQYFGPGTRLTVL.